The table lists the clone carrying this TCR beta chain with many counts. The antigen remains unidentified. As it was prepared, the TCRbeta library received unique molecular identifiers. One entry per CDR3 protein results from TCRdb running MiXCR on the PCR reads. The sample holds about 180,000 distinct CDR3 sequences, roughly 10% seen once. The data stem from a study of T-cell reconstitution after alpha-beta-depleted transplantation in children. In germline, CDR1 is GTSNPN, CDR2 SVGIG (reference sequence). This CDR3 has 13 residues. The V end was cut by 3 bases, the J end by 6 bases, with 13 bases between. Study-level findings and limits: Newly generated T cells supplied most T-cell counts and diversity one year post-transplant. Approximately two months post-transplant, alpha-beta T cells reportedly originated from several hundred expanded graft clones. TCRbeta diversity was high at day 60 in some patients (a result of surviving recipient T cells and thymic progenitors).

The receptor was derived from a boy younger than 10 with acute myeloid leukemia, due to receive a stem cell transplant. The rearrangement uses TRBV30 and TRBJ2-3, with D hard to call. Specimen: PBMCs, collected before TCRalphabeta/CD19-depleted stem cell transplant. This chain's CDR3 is CAWSGPSGDTQYF. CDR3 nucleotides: TGTGCCTGGAGCGGGCCCTCCGGGGATACGCAGTATTTT.